This paragraph covers one T cell receptor beta chain sequence. What it binds is not known. The J segment lost 3 bases and the V segment lost 4 bases, leaving 6 bases of the junction unmatched. The CDR3 is 15 residues long. CDR1 and CDR2 (germline): SGHTA, FQGNSA. The data belong to a study of STAT5B mutations in CD4+ large granular lymphocyte leukemia. Whole-study context: The CDR3 'QG' motif was associated with a particular HLA allele among healthy donors. Study observations and caveats: Without putative leukemic clones, patient CD4-sorted repertoires remained more clonal than healthy CD4+ repertoires.

This table comes from immunoSEQ multiplex PCR, and its TCRdb copy is limited to in-frame clones, with some not included. The sample gives about 30,000 clones, 65% to 85% of which show up once; approximately 6.2% is in the top ten. The TCR comes from a human donor in good health. The specimen was CD4+ T cells from blood buffy coats. The chain is built from TRBV7-2 and TRBJ1-1; 9 bases align to TRBD1. The CDR3, as DNA: TGTGCCAGCAGCTGGACAGGGGATGGGGACACTGAAGCTTTCTTT. It yields the protein CASSWTGDGDTEAFF.